This T cell receptor beta chain was captured by sequencing in a study of tumor-infiltrating lymphocytes in primary liver carcinoma (TCRdb year 2017). Some background on the complete study: Between late 2015 and early 2016, five patients in China with histopathologically diagnosed primary liver carcinoma had their tumors surgically resected. Hepatocellular carcinoma (four) or combined HCC and intrahepatic cholangiocarcinoma (one) was present in the five patients, who were three men and two women aged 30 to 69 years. The tumors of the five patients were staged as T1-T3 N0M0, with maximum diameters ranging from roughly 4 to 10 cm. Samples yielded roughly 3.5 to 7.13 million productive TCRbeta reads; read depth did not differ significantly between tissue types. TCRbeta repertoire sequencing, expression microarrays and whole-exome sequencing were combined in the study across five regions of each liver tumor, with adjacent normal tissue and blood also included. A total of around 35 specimens from 5 patients went through TCRbeta repertoire sequencing, namely 25 tumor regions, 5 adjacent noncancerous liver tissues and 5 peripheral blood samples. Reproducibility between technical replicate repertoires was high, with correlation coefficients above 0.95 and mean shared-clone rates approximately 0.91.

Blood RNA was extracted from unsorted whole blood using TRIzol reagent, and germline DNA was obtained with the DNeasy Blood & Tissue kit. At the time of sampling, the patients had chronic HBV infection and had not received any treatment. About 4 milliliters of peripheral blood were collected into K2EDTA tubes before surgery. Spanning cysteine to phenylalanine, the CDR3 consists of 14 amino acids. Only the CDR3 DNA stays, 42 bases, in frame from base 1. CDR1 is given as SGHAT and CDR2 as FQNNGV, both from the germline V gene. With respect to this clonotype: There is no known antigen for this receptor. At one of its ends the junction is not consistent with the germline gene, which may arise from a read error.

The investigation overall reported the following: The top 250 clones made up a significantly larger repertoire fraction in tumors than in blood (p = 0.039). Only the TCR beta chain was sequenced, so true repertoire diversity is likely underestimated because unpaired alpha chains were not captured. Repertoire overlap was higher between tumor regions (mean around 36%) than tumor-adjacent (approximately 17%) or tumor-blood (about 15%) pairs, consistent with antigen-driven expansion. Comparison of CD4+ and CD8+ T cell repertoires was precluded by the use of bulk unsorted samples. The study included only four to six patients, and the authors note findings should be validated in a larger study.

TCRbeta-specific cDNA was reverse-transcribed from 500 ng total RNA using a constant-region primer and ProtoScript II reverse transcriptase. Construction of the TCRbeta libraries relied on three nested rounds of multiplex PCR, following a slightly modified ARM-PCR procedure. The first two PCR rounds used multiplex TRBV1-TRBV30 forward primers with a Cbeta reverse primer, each for approximately 9 cycles. A final 25-cycle PCR with Deep VentR polymerase added sample barcodes and Illumina adapters. Before sequencing, amplicons of 200-500 bp were purified from gel using a QIAquick gel extraction kit. TCRbeta amplicons were sequenced on an Illumina HiSeq 2500 with 250-bp paired-end reads. In the paper's pipeline: Quality trimming of reads was performed with Trimmomatic v0.33, and paired reads were merged with FLASH v1.2.11 so that full CDR3 sequences could be recovered. V, D and J germline segments were assigned to the rearranged TCRbeta sequences by MiGEC v1.2.1b. Clonotype statistics and Shannon-Wiener diversity indices were calculated with VDJtools v1.0.0. Except for diversity analysis, only the 250 most abundant clonotypes of each sample were used in subsequent analyses to reduce sampling bias. The raw public data were reprocessed by TCRdb itself: fastp quality trimming at Q25, MiXCR clonotype calling, in-frame beta chains only. For every CDR3 protein sequence, its rows merge into one entry that carries the most common genes and DNA. Clone size and V and J calls follow TCRdb, not the original study. The sample yields 310,000 or so distinct CDR3 sequences; around three fifths were counted once. The top ten hold approximately 17% of the sample.

Sequenced: peripheral blood. The chain joins TRBV11-2 to TRBJ2-5, with 7 central nucleotides matching TRBD1. This receptor was taken from a woman in her twenties or thirties with primary liver carcinoma and hepatitis B virus infection. The sequence in DNA is TGTGTCAGCAGCTTCGGACAGGCCGAAGAGACCCAGTACTTC. It translates as CVSSFGQAEETQYF.